This T cell receptor (beta chain) was captured by sequencing in a study of blood T cells in healthy people across ages. A J-beta primer mix and a sample-barcoded 5' primer were used in a second PCR of about 7 to 12 cycles. MiXCR, applied by TCRdb to the 5' RACE reads, yields one record per CDR3 protein. The sample contains 850,000 to 1,000,000 distinct CDR3 sequences, just over 50% of which appear only once. Sequencing was performed on blood. The TCR comes from a woman aged 55-69 years in good health.

The CDR3 coding sequence is TGTGCCAGCAGCTTAGGAACTAGCGGGACCGAAGAGACCCAGTACTTC. As protein: CASSLGTSGTEETQYF. The chain combines TRBV11-2 with TRBJ2-5; the match to TRBD2 covers 10 bases. Germline CDR1 is SGHAT and CDR2 is FQNNGV. This CDR3 has 16 amino acids. J was trimmed by 3 bases and V by 1 base; bases with no gene match: 5.